These 18 T cell receptor beta chains originate from one sample sequenced in a study of blood T cell repertoires in COVID-19 (dated by TCRdb to about 2020). Library method: the immunoSEQ multiplex PCR assay. The immuneACCESS repertoire file appears here via TCRdb, limited to in-frame rearrangements. These files lack a portion of the clones; in checked studies, under half of the deficit traces to unresolved V genes, and the cause of the others is not known. This sample is represented by approximately 170,000 clones; over 75% of them were singletons. About a tenth of the sample belongs to the ten largest clones. Sequenced: peripheral blood. These TCRs come from a human donor in a cohort sampled during active COVID-19.

This clone was found once. V is TRBV19 and J is TRBJ2-7; TRBD1 matches 8 bases. CDR1 and CDR2 from the germline V gene are LNHDA and SQIVND (reference sequence). J gave up 4 bases and V 5 bases, and 7 bases lay outside the gene matches. This CDR3 spans 14 amino acids. The CDR3, as DNA: TGTGCCAGTAGTCACAGGGGGTGGACTTACGAGCAGTACTTC. The encoded protein is CASSHRGWTYEQYF.

V and J are TRBV3-1 (or the pseudogene TRBV3-2) and TRBJ1-1, with D unresolved. Germline CDR1 is LGHDT and CDR2 is YNNKEL (reference sequence). This CDR3 region has 13 residues. V lost 2 bases and J lost 0, with 4 bases in between. This chain's CDR3 is CASSQLLNTEAFF. CDR3 DNA sequence: TGTGCCAGCAGCCAACTGTTGAACACTGAAGCTTTCTTT.

The gene calls are TRBV6-5 and TRBJ2-3; no firm D call. V was clipped by 6 bases and J by 4 bases, with 11 bases between them. Per the germline V gene, CDR1 is MNHEY and CDR2 is SVGAGI. CDR3 size: 13 residues. The CDR3 DNA follows: TGTGCCAGCAGATTTGCGGTGGCAGATACGCAGTATTTT. This codes for CASRFAVADTQYF.

The J gene is TRBJ1-1, the V gene TRBV2, with D possibly matching TRBD1 (5 bases). CDR1 and CDR2 (germline): SNHLY, FYNNEI. The CDR3 loop spans 14 amino acids. V gave up 6 bases and J gave up 0 bases, with 11 bases separating them. CDR3 region: CASRARGMNTEAFF. In DNA form, the CDR3 reads TGTGCCAGCAGGGCAAGGGGAATGAACACTGAAGCTTTCTTT.

A few counts support this clone. The chain couples TRBV19 to TRBJ2-6; D unresolved. CDR1 and CDR2 from the germline V gene are LNHDA and SQIVND (reference sequence). V lost 6 bases and J lost 1, with 16 bases in between. CDR3 length equals 17 residues. The CDR3 DNA follows: TGTGCCAGTAGCAAAGCCAGGTTTAAGTCTGGGGCCAACGTCCTGACTTTC. Amino acid sequence: CASSKARFKSGANVLTF.

The J gene is TRBJ1-2, the V gene TRBV6-4, with 7 positions matching TRBD1. This CDR3 region has 14 residues. Germline V gives CDR1 MRHNA, CDR2 SNTAGT. The trim removed 6 bases at V and 4 bases at J, leaving 8 bases unmatched. The CDR3 region is CASRRDSGGYGYTF. The CDR3 DNA sequence: TGTGCCAGCAGGCGGGACAGCGGGGGCTATGGCTACACCTTC.

The chain couples TRBV7-9 to TRBJ1-1; TRBD1 matches 10 bases. Germline V lookup: CDR1 SEHNR, CDR2 FQNEAQ (reference sequence). Germline trimming cut 5 bases from V and 4 bases from J; bases unmatched to any gene: 4. The CDR3 totals 14 residues. The CDR3 sequence: CASSHRDRGTEAFF. In nucleotides, the CDR3 is TGTGCCAGCAGCCACCGGGACAGGGGCACTGAAGCTTTCTTT.

The V gene is TRBV10-1, the J gene TRBJ2-7; 9 positions agree with TRBD1. CDR1 is WNHNN and CDR2 is SYGVQD in the germline V gene (reference sequence). CDR3 length: 14 amino acids. V trimming: 4 bases; J trimming: 6 bases; junction bases outside the gene matches: 7. The CDR3 coding sequence is TGCGCCAGCAGTGCAACAGGGGGCATGGGCGAGCAGTACTTC. Amino acids: CASSATGGMGEQYF.

The V and J genes are TRBV3-1 (or the pseudogene TRBV3-2) and TRBJ1-6; D might be TRBD1 (5 bases). Deletions cut 4 bases from V and 10 bases from J, with 20 bases between. The CDR3 extends over 16 amino acids. From germline, CDR1 is LGHDT and CDR2 YNNKEL (reference sequence). The CDR3, as DNA: TGTGCCAGCAGCCCCGTTTTGGGGGGGGAAAGATCACCCCTCCACTTT. Its translation is CASSPVLGGERSPLHF.

The genes are TRBV21-1 and TRBJ2-2; the table's D call, TRBD1, has no DNA check behind it. TRBV21-1 is a documented pseudogene. The CDR3 totals 14 residues. The CDR3 DNA follows: TGTGCCAGCAGCCCCCAGGAAGGCGCCGGGGAGCTGTTTTTT. It translates to CASSPQEGAGELFF.

This sequence joins TRBV7-8 and TRBJ1-5; TRBD1 might be the D (5 bases). Trimming shortened V by 1 base and J by 9 bases, and 22 bases separated the two germline ends. The CDR3 has 17 residues. Germline V CDR1 and CDR2: SGHVS, FQNEAQ. CDR3 in amino acids: CASSLGLTRGPLGPQHF. In nucleotides, the CDR3 is TGTGCCAGCAGCTTAGGTTTGACAAGGGGTCCCCTTGGGCCCCAGCATTTT.

This clone was counted between two and nine times. The V gene is TRBV6-5, the J gene TRBJ2-7; tentative D call: TRBD1 (5 bases). The CDR3 spans 15 residues. Per germline, CDR1 MNHEY and CDR2 SVGAGI. Trimming shortened V by 0 bases and J by 6 bases, and 15 bases separated the two germline ends. CDR3 sequence: CASSYSISGLREQYF. DNA for the CDR3: TGTGCCAGCAGTTACTCGATATCAGGGTTGCGCGAGCAGTACTTC.

The J gene is TRBJ2-3, the V gene TRBV29-1, with D possibly TRBD2 on 6 matching bases. The CDR3 totals 13 residues. Germline V CDR1 and CDR2: SQVTM, ANQGSEA. V dropped 4 bases and J dropped 4 bases, with 12 bases sitting between them. The CDR3 reads CSVGLSGADTQYF. The CDR3 nucleotides are TGCAGCGTTGGTTTATCGGGGGCAGATACGCAGTATTTT.

V is TRBV19 and J is TRBJ2-1; D might be TRBD2 (5 bases). In germline, CDR1 is LNHDA, CDR2 SQIVND (reference sequence). V lost 3 bases to trimming and J lost 5 bases, with 14 bases between them. The CDR3 has 15 residues. Here the CDR3 DNA reads TGTGCCAGTAGTATCGGGATACTAGAACACAATGAGCAGTTCTTC. As protein: CASSIGILEHNEQFF.

The CDR3 DNA reads as TGTGCCCGCGGGGGGGGTGGGTTACTCGCGAAGCTTAACCAAGAGACCCAGTACTTC. This gives the protein CARGGGGLLAKLNQETQYF. The V gene is TRBV7-2, the J gene TRBJ2-5; 9 bases fit TRBD2. The germline V gene has CDR1 SGHTA and CDR2 FQGNSA. CDR3 size: 19 residues. V lost 11 bases and J lost 0; bases outside the gene matches: 22.

This clone has only one observation. The genes are TRBV6-2 or TRBV6-3 and TRBJ1-5; unclear D gene. The length of the CDR3 is 12 residues. Germline values: CDR1 MNHEY, CDR2 SVGEGT. Trimming removed 6 bases at V and 4 bases at J, with 7 bases between. The CDR3: CASSPTNQPQHF. The DNA for the CDR3 is TGTGCCAGCAGCCCCACTAATCAGCCCCAGCATTTT.

This chain connects TRBV3-1 (or the pseudogene TRBV3-2) to TRBJ2-7, with 9 bases fitting TRBD1. V lost 4 bases to trimming and J lost 3 bases; unmatched junction nucleotides: 4. CDR1 LGHDT and CDR2 YNNKEL come from the germline V gene (reference sequence). The CDR3 has 14 residues. CDR3 residues: CASSPGTGYYEQYF. In DNA, the CDR3 is TGTGCCAGCAGCCCCGGGACAGGGTACTACGAGCAGTACTTC.

The chain joins TRBV7-8 to TRBJ1-1; no reliable D call. The CDR3 sequence is 17 residues long. CDR1 and CDR2 (germline): SGHVS, FQNEAQ. Trimming pared 1 base from V and 6 bases from J, leaving 21 bases between. CDR3 nucleotide sequence: TGTGCCAGCAGCTTAGTGAGAGGGAGAGTTGTCGTTCCTGAAGCTTTCTTT. Translating it yields CASSLVRGRVVVPEAFF.